This TCR beta chain appears in the sequencing data of a study of blood T cell repertoires in COVID-19 (dated by TCRdb to 2018 to 2020). About the full investigation: Samples covering the acute and convalescent phases of COVID-19 were provided by collaborators in the United States, Italy and Spain. A freely available public database, intended as a resource for researchers studying the immune response to SARS-CoV-2, is where the repertoires were released. A de-identified subject ID, COVID-19 status, age in years and sex were almost always included in the sample metadata. The samples were drawn from two sources: the first 160 participants of the ongoing ImmuneRACE study, and 1,000 to 1,500 subjects contributed by 6 global collaborators. Subjects who had been exposed to COVID-19, were actively infected with it, or had recovered from it provided the deeply sampled blood TCRbeta repertoires that made up the dataset. Where available, HLA class I and class II types were taken from metadata supplied by the sample provider and were not determined by assay-based typing. The material from the prospective study consisted of cDNA or gDNA derived from T cells, B-cell-depleted T cells, or PBMCs.

Remarks on this clone: The specificity of this receptor is unknown. Base-call qualities are not available, and no considerably larger clone is one nucleotide away.

What the research found in general, with its limitations: The amount of clinical and demographic metadata varied by source and participant and was provided uncurated.

TCRbeta CDR3 regions were amplified from genomic DNA by means of the immunoSEQ Assay, a bias-controlled multiplex PCR. As for how the authors treated the data: The number of nucleated cells in each sample was estimated from the amplification of reference gene primers within the assay. Sequence reads were collapsed and filtered to measure the absolute abundance of every unique TCRbeta CDR3 rearrangement. Productive Simpson clonality was computed per sample as the square root of Simpson's diversity index over productive rearrangements. TCRdb limited this immuneACCESS table to in-frame rearrangements with V and J called. A share of clones is missing; checked studies link under half to unresolved V genes, and the rest is unexplained. The V and J calls and clone size were taken over from that table, and D and trimming were inferred from the DNA. A total of roughly 300,000 clones appear in this sample, over 70% of them only once. Clones ranked in the top ten supply more than 1.3% of the sample.

The germline V gene gives CDR1 as SGHRS and CDR2 as YFSETQ. The CDR3 has 16 amino acids, counting the end cysteine and phenylalanine. Just the 48-base CDR3 DNA is kept, in frame starting at base 1. Trimming takes 3 bases off V and 1 base off J; junction bases not matched to a gene: 8. Another Seattle source contributed samples from volunteer blood donors who had recovered from COVID-19. Whole blood was collected in K2EDTA tubes by collaborating institutions according to the institutions' own protocols. For TCRbeta analysis, collaborators shipped samples in one of three forms: frozen whole blood, isolated PBMCs, or DNA extracted from either of those sample types.

This clonotype was sampled from a woman aged 40 to 50 who had recovered from COVID-19. The chain is made from TRBV5-1 and TRBJ2-5; TRBD1 fits 8 bases in the junction. Sample: peripheral blood. The DNA reads as follows: TGCGCCAGCAGCTCATGGGGGCAGGGGGCCCAAGAGACCCAGTACTTC. It translates as CASSSWGQGAQETQYF.